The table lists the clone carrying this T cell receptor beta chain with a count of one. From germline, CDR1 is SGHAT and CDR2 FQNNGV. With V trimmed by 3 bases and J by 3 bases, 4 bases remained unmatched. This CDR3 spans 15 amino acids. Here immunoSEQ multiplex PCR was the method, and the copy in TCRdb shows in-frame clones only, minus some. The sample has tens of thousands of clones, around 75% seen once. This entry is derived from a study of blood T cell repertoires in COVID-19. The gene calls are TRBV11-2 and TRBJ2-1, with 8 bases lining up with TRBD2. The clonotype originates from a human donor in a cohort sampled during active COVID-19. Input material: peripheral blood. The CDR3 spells CASSFTSGYYNEQFF. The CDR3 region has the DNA TGTGCCAGCAGCTTTACTAGCGGATACTACAATGAGCAGTTCTTC. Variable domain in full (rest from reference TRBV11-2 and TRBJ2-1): EAGVAQSPRYKIIEKRQSVAFWCNPISGHATLYWYQQILGQGPKLLIQFQNNGVVDDSQLPKDRFSAERLKGVDSTLKIQPAKLEDSAVYLCASSFTSGYYNEQFFGPGTRLTVL.